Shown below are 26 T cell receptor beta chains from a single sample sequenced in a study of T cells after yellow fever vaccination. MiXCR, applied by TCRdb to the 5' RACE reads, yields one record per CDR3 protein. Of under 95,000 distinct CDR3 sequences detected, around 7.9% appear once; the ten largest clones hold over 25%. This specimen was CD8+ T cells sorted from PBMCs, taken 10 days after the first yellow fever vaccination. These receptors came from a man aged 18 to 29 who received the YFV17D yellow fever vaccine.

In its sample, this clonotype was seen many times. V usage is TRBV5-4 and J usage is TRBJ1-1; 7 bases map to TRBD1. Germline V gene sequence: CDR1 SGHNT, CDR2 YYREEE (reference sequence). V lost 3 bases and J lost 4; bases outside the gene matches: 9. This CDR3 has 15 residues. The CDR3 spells CASSSEDREGTEAFF. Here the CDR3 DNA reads TGTGCCAGCAGCTCGGAAGACAGGGAGGGCACTGAAGCTTTCTTT.

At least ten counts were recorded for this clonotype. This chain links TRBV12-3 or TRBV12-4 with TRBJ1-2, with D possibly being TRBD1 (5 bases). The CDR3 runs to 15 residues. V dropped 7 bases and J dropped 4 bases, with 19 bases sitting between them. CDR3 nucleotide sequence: TGTGCCAGCACCCTCGGGGAGGCCCAGGGCTATGGCTACACCTTC. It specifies CASTLGEAQGYGYTF.

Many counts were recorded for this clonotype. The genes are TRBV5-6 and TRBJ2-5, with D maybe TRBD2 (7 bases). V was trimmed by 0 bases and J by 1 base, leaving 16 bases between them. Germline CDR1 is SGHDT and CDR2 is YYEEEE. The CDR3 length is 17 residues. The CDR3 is CASSLDEGGGLQETQYF. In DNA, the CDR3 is TGTGCCAGCAGCTTGGATGAGGGGGGGGGGCTCCAAGAGACCCAGTACTTC. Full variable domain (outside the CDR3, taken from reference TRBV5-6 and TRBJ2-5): DAGVTQSPTHLIKTRGQQVTLRCSPKSGHDTVSWYQQALGQGPQFIFQYYEEEERQRGNFPDRFSGHQFPNYSSELNVNALLLGDSALYLCASSLDEGGGLQETQYFGPGTRLLVL.

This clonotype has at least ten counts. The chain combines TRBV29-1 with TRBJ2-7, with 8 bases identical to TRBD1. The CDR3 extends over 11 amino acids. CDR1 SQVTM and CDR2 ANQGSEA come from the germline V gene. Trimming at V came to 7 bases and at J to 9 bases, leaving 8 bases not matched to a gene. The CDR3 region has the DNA TGCAGCGCCCTGACAGGGGAAGGGCAGTACGTC. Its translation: CSALTGEGQYV.

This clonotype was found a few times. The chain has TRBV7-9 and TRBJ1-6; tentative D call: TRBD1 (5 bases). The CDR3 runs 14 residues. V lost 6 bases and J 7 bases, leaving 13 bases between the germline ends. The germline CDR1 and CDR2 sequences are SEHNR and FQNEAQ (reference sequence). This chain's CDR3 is CASRYSDRNSPLHF. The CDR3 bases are TGTGCCAGCAGATACAGCGACAGAAATTCACCCCTCCACTTT.

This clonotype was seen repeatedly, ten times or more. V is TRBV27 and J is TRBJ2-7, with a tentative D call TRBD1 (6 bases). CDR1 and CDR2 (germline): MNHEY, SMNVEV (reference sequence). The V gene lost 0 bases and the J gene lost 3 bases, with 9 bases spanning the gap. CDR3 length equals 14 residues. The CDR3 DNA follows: TGTGCCAGCAGTTTATCGCTACAGGGCTACGAGCAGTACTTC. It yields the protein CASSLSLQGYEQYF.

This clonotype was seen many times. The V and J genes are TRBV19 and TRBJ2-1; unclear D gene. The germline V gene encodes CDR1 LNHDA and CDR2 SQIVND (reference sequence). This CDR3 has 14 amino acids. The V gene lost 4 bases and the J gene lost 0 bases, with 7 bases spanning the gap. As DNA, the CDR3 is TGTGCCAGTAGTAACCGGGCCTCCTACAATGAGCAGTTCTTC. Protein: CASSNRASYNEQFF.

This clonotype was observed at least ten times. Written as DNA, the CDR3 is TGTGCCAGCAGCGTAGGGGTAGGTCACCCTTCTTACAATGAGCAGTTCTTC. It is translated as CASSVGVGHPSYNEQFF. V gene TRBV9 combines with J gene TRBJ2-1; the D is unclear. Germline V gives CDR1 SGDLS, CDR2 YYNGEE. CDR3 size: 17 residues. The V and J ends lost 0 bases and 4 bases respectively, with 17 bases between them.

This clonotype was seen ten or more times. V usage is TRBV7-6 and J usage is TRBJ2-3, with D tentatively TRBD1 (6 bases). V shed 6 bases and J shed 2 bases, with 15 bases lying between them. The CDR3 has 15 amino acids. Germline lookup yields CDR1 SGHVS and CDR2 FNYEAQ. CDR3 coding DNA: TGTGCCAGCAGTTTCCGGGACACGGACACAGATACGCAGTATTTT. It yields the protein CASSFRDTDTDTQYF.

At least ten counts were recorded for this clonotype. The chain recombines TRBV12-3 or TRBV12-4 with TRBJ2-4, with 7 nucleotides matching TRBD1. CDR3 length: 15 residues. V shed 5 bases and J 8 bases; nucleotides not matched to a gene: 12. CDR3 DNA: TGTGCCAGCAGTCCGGATGACAGGGTGGGAGACATTCAGTACTTC. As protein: CASSPDDRVGDIQYF.

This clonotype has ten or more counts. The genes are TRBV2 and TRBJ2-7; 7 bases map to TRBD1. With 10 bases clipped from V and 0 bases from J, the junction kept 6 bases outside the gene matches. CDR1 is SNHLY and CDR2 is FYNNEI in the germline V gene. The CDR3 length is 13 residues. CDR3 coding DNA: TGTGCCATCACCGGGACAGACTCCTACGAGCAGTACTTC. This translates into CAITGTDSYEQYF.

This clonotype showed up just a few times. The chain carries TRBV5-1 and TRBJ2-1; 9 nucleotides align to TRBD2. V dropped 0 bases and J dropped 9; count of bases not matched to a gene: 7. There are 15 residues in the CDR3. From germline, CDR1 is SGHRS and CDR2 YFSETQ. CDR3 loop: CASSLGGGGVREQFF. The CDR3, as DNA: TGCGCCAGCAGCTTGGGCGGGGGGGGAGTTCGTGAGCAGTTCTTC. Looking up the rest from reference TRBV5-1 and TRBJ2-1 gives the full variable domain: KAGVTQTPRYLIKTRGQQVTLSCSPISGHRSVSWYQQTPGQGLQFLFEYFSETQRNKGNFPGRFSGRQFSNSRSEMNVSTLELGDSALYLCASSLGGGGVREQFFGPGTRLTVL.

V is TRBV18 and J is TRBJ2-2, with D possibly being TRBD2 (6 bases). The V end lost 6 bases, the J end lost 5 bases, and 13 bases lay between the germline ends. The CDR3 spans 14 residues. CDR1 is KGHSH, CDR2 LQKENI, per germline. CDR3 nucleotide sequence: TGTGCCAGCTCGCCCGCCGGGGGAACCGGGGAGCTGTTTTTT. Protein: CASSPAGGTGELFF.

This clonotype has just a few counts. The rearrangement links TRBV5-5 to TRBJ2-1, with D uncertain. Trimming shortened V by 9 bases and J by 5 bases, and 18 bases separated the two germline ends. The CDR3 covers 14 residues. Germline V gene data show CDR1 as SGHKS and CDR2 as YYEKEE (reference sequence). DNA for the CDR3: TGTGCCATGGGCCCCGGGCGACGGCACAATGAGCAGTTCTTC. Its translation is CAMGPGRRHNEQFF.

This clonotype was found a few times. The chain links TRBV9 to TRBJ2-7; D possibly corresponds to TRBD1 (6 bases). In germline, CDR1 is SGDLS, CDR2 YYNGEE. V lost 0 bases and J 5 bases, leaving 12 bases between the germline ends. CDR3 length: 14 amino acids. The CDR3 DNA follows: TGTGCCAGCAGCGTAGGAATGGGGGCCCACGAGCAGTACTTC. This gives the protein CASSVGMGAHEQYF.

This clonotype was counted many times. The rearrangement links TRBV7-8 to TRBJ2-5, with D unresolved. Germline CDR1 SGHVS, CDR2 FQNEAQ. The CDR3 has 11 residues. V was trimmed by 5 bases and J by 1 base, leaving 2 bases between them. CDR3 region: CASSRQETQYF. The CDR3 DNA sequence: TGTGCCAGCAGCCGCCAAGAGACCCAGTACTTC.

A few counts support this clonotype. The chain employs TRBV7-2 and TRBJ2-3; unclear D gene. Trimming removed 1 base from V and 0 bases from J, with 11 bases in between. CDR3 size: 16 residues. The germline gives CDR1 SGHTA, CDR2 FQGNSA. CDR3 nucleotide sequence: TGTGCCAGCAGCTTAGAGGTGACTGAAAGCACAGATACGCAGTATTTT. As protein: CASSLEVTESTDTQYF.

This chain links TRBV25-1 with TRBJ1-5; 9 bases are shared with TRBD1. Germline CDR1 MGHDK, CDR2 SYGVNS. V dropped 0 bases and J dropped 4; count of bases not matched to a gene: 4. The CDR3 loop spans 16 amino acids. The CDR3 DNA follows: TGTGCCAGCAGTGAATATGGGACAGGGACTAATCAGCCCCAGCATTTT. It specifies CASSEYGTGTNQPQHF. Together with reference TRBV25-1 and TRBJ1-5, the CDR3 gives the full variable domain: EADIYQTPRYLVIGTGKKITLECSQTMGHDKMYWYQQDPGMELHLIHYSYGVNSTEKGDLSSESTVSRIRTEHFPLTLESARPSHTSQYLCASSEYGTGTNQPQHFGDGTRLSIL.

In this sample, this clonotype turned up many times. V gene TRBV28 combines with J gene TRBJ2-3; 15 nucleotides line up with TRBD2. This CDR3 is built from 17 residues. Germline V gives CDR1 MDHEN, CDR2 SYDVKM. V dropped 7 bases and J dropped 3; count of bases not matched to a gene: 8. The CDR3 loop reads CASKPGLAGGGTDTQYF. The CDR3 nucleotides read TGTGCCAGCAAACCGGGACTAGCGGGGGGAGGTACAGATACGCAGTATTTT.

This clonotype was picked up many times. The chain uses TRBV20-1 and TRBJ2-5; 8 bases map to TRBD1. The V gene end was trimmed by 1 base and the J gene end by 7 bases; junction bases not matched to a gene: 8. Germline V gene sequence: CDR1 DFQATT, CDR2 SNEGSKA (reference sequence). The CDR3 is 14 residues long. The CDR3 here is CSARADRVYATQYF. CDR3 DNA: TGCAGTGCTAGAGCGGACAGGGTGTACGCGACCCAGTACTTC.

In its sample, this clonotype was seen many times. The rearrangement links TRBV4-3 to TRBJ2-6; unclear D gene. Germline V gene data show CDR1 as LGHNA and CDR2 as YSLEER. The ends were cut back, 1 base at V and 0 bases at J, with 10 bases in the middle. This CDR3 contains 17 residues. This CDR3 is CASSQVEERSGANVLTF. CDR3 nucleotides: TGCGCCAGCAGCCAAGTAGAGGAGCGCTCTGGGGCCAACGTCCTGACTTTC.

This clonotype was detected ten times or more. The DNA for the CDR3 is TGTGCCAGCAGCGGCTCAGGGTACCAAGAGACCCAGTACTTC. Its translation is CASSGSGYQETQYF. V is TRBV7-9 and J is TRBJ2-5, with D possibly being TRBD1 (5 bases). V shed 5 bases and J shed 0 bases, with 10 bases lying between them. The CDR3 runs to 14 residues. Germline lookup yields CDR1 SEHNR and CDR2 FQNEAQ (reference sequence).

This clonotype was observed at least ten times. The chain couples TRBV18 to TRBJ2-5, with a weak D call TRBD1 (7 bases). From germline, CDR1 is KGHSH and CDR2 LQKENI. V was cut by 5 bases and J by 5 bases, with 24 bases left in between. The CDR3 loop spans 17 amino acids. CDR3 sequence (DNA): TGTGCCAGCTCAACTTTTCAGGGGGAGGTGGATTCTGAGACCCAGTACTTC. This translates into CASSTFQGEVDSETQYF.

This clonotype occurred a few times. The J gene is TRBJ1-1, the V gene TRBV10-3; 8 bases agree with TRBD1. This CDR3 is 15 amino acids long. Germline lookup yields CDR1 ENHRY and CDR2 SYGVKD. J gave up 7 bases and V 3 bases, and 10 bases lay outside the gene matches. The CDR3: CAISETTGGKGEAFF. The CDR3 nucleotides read TGTGCCATCAGTGAAACAACAGGGGGAAAGGGTGAAGCTTTCTTT.

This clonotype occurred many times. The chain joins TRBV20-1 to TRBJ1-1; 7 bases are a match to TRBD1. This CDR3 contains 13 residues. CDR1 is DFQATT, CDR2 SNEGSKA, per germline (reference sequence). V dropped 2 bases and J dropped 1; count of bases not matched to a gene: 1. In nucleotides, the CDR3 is TGCAGTGCTAGAACAGGGGAGAACACTGAAGCTTTCTTT. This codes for CSARTGENTEAFF.

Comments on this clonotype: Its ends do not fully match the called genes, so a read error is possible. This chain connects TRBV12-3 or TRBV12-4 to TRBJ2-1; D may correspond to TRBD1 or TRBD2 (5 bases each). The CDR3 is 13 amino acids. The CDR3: CASSSGTYNEQLF. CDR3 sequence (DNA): TGTGCCAGCAGCTCCGGGACGTACAATGAGCAGCTCTTC.